Below, 29 T cell receptor beta chains from the same sample are listed, as sequenced in a study of diagnostic markers for celiac disease. TCRdb re-called the reads; one entry per CDR3 protein, DNA not given. The sample is made up of several thousand distinct CDR3 sequences, and the top ten hold 7.5% to 10% of it. Sequencing input: either unsorted cells or a sorted T cell fraction (not recorded which). All receptors derive from a human donor. This table probably holds off-target reads from a library built for another chain.

The gene calls are TRBV5-1 and TRBJ1-3; no DNA is available, so the TRBD1 call from TCRdb remains unchecked. Germline values: CDR1 SGHRS, CDR2 YFSETQ. CDR3 length equals 16 residues. The CDR3: CASSWGGDSSGNTIYF.

The gene calls are TRBV6-2 or TRBV6-3 and TRBJ2-1; the D gene TCRdb calls, TRBD1, cannot be checked with no DNA. This CDR3 contains 16 residues. CDR1 is MNHEY, CDR2 SVGEGT, per germline. The CDR3 is CASSRDPGQGVDEQFF.

This clonotype is deemed large (0.1 to 1%) by its frequency. The chain uses TRBV30 and TRBJ2-5; TCRdb names TRBD1, which stays unverified in the absence of DNA. This CDR3 contains 16 residues. Germline V gene lookup returns CDR1 GTSNPN and CDR2 SVGIG (reference sequence). The CDR3 here is CAWSAPGTGKRKTQYF.

The rearrangement joins TRBV7-2 to TRBJ2-1; with no DNA, the TCRdb D assignment of TRBD2 cannot be verified. The CDR3 contains 13 residues. Looked up from germline, CDR1 is SGHTA and CDR2 is FQGNSA. The CDR3 protein is CASSLGSAREQFF.

The CDR3 region is CSAQSGTGVGNSPLHF. The gene calls are TRBV20-1 and TRBJ1-6; TCRdb selects TRBD1, and the lack of DNA leaves this call unchecked. Germline CDR1 reads DFQATT; CDR2 reads SNEGSKA (reference sequence). This CDR3 contains 16 residues.

This clonotype is identified as medium-sized (0.01 to 0.1%) from frequency. The chain joins TRBV7-2 to TRBJ2-7; the D call from TCRdb, TRBD1, cannot be confirmed without DNA. The CDR3 length is 14 residues. Germline CDR1 is SGHTA and CDR2 is FQGNSA. CDR3: CASSGNGAGYEQYF.

This clonotype is called medium-sized based on its frequency. This CDR3 is CSARSLAGGSWETQYF. The chain employs TRBV20-1 and TRBJ2-5; the TCRdb call, TRBD2, lacks DNA for checking. The CDR3 has 16 amino acids. CDR1 DFQATT and CDR2 SNEGSKA come from the germline V gene (reference sequence).

V and J are TRBV10-2 and TRBJ1-1. The CDR3 sequence is 11 residues long. CDR1 and CDR2 (germline): WSHSY, SAAADI. The CDR3 loop reads CASSISAEAFF.

The chain joins TRBV18 to TRBJ1-1. The germline V gene has CDR1 KGHSH and CDR2 LQKENI. CDR3 size: 13 residues. The CDR3 reads CASSPPGPTEAFF.

This clonotype ranks as medium-sized in terms of frequency. This chain uses TRBV5-1 with TRBJ1-1. The germline CDR1 and CDR2 sequences are SGHRS and YFSETQ. The length of the CDR3 is 16 residues. The CDR3 region is CASSLSTTYVGTEAFF.

This clonotype is medium-sized (0.01 to 0.1%) by frequency. The rearrangement joins TRBV11-2 to TRBJ2-1; there is no DNA to check the TCRdb D call of TRBD1. In germline, CDR1 is SGHAT, CDR2 FQNNGV. This CDR3 has 15 amino acids. The CDR3 loop is CASSYRDSSYNEQFF.

Its frequency marks this clonotype as medium-sized. The chain joins TRBV12-3 or TRBV12-4 to TRBJ2-5; TCRdb names TRBD2, which stays unverified in the absence of DNA. This CDR3 has 14 amino acids. CDR3 amino acids: CASQRGGTAETQYF.

According to its frequency, this clonotype is medium-sized (0.01 to 0.1%). CDR3 sequence reads: CASSQDYDRVPETQYF. This rearrangement joins TRBV4-3 to TRBJ2-5. The CDR3 sequence is 16 residues long. The germline V gene encodes CDR1 LGHNA and CDR2 YSLEER.

V and J are TRBV4-3 and TRBJ1-6. Germline CDR1 LGHNA, CDR2 YSLEER. The CDR3 runs to 14 residues. CDR3: CASSHGGVDSPLHF.

The chain couples TRBV27 to TRBJ1-1. CDR3 length: 14 residues. CDR1 and CDR2 from the germline V gene are MNHEY and SMNVEV (reference sequence). CDR3 protein: CASRPWVGNTEAFF.

The gene calls are TRBV6-6 and TRBJ1-3; there is no DNA to check the TCRdb D call of TRBD1. Germline CDR1 is MNHNY and CDR2 is SVGAGI (reference sequence). This CDR3 has 17 residues. CDR3 sequence reads: CASSPRQGSTSGNTIYF.

The chain couples TRBV30 to TRBJ2-3. Germline CDR1 reads GTSNPN; CDR2 reads SVGIG (reference sequence). The CDR3 is 13 residues long. The CDR3 sequence: CAWSSRVRDTQYF.

This rearrangement joins TRBV7-2 to TRBJ1-2; the TCRdb call, TRBD1, lacks DNA for checking. From germline, CDR1 is SGHTA and CDR2 FQGNSA. The CDR3 spans 14 residues. The chain's CDR3 is CASSLRDRRYGYTF.

Judged by frequency, this clonotype is medium-sized (0.01 to 0.1%). V is TRBV6-6 and J is TRBJ2-2. Per the germline V gene, CDR1 is MNHNY and CDR2 is SVGAGI (reference sequence). The CDR3 is 11 residues long. This chain's CDR3 is CASRFTGELFF.

This clonotype is deemed medium-sized by its frequency. The rearrangement joins TRBV19 to TRBJ1-1; TCRdb calls TRBD1, which cannot be checked without DNA. Germline CDR1 is LNHDA and CDR2 is SQIVND (reference sequence). This CDR3 comprises 15 residues. The CDR3 sequence is CASSTPRGSSTEAFF. Based on the CDR3 plus reference TRBV19 and TRBJ1-1, the full variable domain is DGGITQSPKYLFRKEGQNVTLSCEQNLNHDAMYWYRQDPGQGLRLIYYSQIVNDFQKGDIAEGYSVSREKKESFPLTVTSAQKNPTAFYLCASSTPRGSSTEAFFGQGTRLTVV.

By frequency, this clonotype is medium-sized. The CDR3 here is CSAPPAWDYSYNEQFF. The rearrangement uses TRBV20-1 and TRBJ2-1; without DNA, the TCRdb call of TRBD2 cannot be checked. The CDR3 is 16 amino acids. Germline V gene sequence: CDR1 DFQATT, CDR2 SNEGSKA (reference sequence).

By frequency, this clonotype is medium-sized. The chain has TRBV11-2 and TRBJ1-1. CDR1 is SGHAT and CDR2 is FQNNGV in the germline V gene. The CDR3 consists of 16 residues. Here the CDR3 reads CASSRLGAYGDTEAFF.

V is TRBV4-1 and J is TRBJ2-3; TCRdb names TRBD1, which stays unverified in the absence of DNA. The CDR3 consists of 16 residues. The germline gives CDR1 MGHRA, CDR2 YSYEKL. The CDR3 loop is CASSRTGTGSTDTQYF.

The chain employs TRBV24-1 and TRBJ2-3; TCRdb names TRBD2, which stays unverified in the absence of DNA. Germline CDR1 is KGHDR and CDR2 is SFDVKD. This CDR3 contains 16 residues. This CDR3 reads CATSDLHAGSEDTQYF.

Its frequency marks this clonotype as medium-sized. The chain has TRBV7-2 and TRBJ2-4; TCRdb reports TRBD1, a call that lacks DNA to check it against. The CDR3 spans 14 residues. The germline V gene has CDR1 SGHTA and CDR2 FQGNSA. CDR3 protein: CASSWGGSKNIQYF.

The chain employs TRBV6-1 and TRBJ2-7; TCRdb reports TRBD1, a call that lacks DNA to check it against. The CDR3 totals 14 residues. Germline CDR1 reads MNHNS; CDR2 reads SASEGT. This chain's CDR3 is CASSDEPGFYEQYF.

The chain is built from TRBV15 and TRBJ1-2; the TCRdb D gene call, TRBD1, has no DNA to confirm it. From germline, CDR1 is LNHNV and CDR2 YYDKDF (reference sequence). This CDR3 is built from 14 residues. CDR3 sequence reads: CATSDRTMNYGYTF.

By frequency, this clonotype registers medium-sized (0.01 to 0.1%). The chain links TRBV12-3 or TRBV12-4 to TRBJ1-4; TCRdb selects TRBD1, and the lack of DNA leaves this call unchecked. The CDR3 has 14 residues. CDR3 residues: CASGLTGGLEKLFF.

This clonotype is deemed medium-sized by its frequency. The chain recombines TRBV5-5 with TRBJ1-1. The CDR3 is 12 amino acids. The germline gives CDR1 SGHKS, CDR2 YYEKEE (reference sequence). The CDR3 region is CASSFGNTEAFF.